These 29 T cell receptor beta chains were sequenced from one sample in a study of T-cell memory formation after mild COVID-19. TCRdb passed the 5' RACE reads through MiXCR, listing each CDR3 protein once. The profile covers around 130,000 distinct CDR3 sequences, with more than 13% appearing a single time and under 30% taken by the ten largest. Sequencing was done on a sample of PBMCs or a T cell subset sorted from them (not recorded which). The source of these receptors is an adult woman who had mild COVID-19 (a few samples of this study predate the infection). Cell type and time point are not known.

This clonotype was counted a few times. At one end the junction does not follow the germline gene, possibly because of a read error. The CDR3 coding sequence is TGTGCCAGCAGCTTGGGGCCGGGACACCACACCTTC. Encoded protein: CASSLGPGHHTF. The chain has TRBV7-9 and TRBJ2-7, with D tentatively TRBD1 (6 bases). The CDR3 extends over 12 amino acids. Germline CDR1 SEHNR, CDR2 FQNEAQ (reference sequence).

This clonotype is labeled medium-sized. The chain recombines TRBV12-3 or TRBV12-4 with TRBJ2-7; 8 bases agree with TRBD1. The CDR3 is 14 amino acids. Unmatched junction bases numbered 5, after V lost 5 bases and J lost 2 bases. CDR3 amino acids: CASSAGQGAYEQYF. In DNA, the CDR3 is TGTGCCAGCAGTGCCGGACAGGGCGCCTACGAGCAGTACTTC.

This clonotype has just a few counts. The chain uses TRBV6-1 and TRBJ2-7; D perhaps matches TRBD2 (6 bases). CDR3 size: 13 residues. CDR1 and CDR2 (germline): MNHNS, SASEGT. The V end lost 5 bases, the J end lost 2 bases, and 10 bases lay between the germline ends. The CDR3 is CASSPGSTYEQYF. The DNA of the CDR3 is TGTGCCAGCAGTCCCGGGAGCACCTACGAGCAGTACTTC.

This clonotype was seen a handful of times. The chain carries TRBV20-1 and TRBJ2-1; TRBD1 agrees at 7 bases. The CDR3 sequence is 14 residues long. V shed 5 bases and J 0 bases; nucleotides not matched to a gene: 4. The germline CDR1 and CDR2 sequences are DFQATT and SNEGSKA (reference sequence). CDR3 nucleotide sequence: TGCAGTGCTCCCGGACAGGCCTCCTACAATGAGCAGTTCTTC. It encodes CSAPGQASYNEQFF.

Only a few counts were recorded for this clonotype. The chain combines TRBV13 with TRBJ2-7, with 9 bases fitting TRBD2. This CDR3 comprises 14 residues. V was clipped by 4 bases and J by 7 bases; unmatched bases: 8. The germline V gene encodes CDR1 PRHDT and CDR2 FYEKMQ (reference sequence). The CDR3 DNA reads TGTGCCAGCAGCTCGGGTAGCGGGAGCGTTGAGCAGTACTTC. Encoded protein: CASSSGSGSVEQYF.

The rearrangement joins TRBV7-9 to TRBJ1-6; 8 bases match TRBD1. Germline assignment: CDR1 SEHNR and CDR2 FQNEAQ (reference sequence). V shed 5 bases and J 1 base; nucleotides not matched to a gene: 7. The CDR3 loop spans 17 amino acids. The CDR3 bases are TGTGCCAGCAGCCATGGACAGGGCGGGTCCTATAATTCACCCCTCCACTTT. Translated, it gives CASSHGQGGSYNSPLHF.

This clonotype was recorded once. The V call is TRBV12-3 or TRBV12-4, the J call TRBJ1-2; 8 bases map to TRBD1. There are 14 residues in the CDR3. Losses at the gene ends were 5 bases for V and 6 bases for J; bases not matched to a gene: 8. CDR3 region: CASSRYDRGDGYTF. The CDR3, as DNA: TGTGCCAGCAGTCGTTACGACAGGGGTGATGGCTACACCTTC.

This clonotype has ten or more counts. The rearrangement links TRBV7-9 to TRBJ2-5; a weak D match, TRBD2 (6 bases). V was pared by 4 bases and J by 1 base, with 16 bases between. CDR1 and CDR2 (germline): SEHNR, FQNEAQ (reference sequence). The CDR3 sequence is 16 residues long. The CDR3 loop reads CASSSGVSRLQETQYF. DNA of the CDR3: TGTGCCAGCAGCTCGGGGGTATCGCGCCTCCAAGAGACCCAGTACTTC.

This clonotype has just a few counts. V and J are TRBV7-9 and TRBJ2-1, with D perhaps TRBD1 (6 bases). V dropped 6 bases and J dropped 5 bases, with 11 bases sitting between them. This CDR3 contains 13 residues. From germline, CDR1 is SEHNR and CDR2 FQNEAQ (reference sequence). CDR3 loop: CASSSGQNNEQFF. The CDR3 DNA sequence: TGTGCCAGCAGTTCCGGACAGAACAATGAGCAGTTCTTC. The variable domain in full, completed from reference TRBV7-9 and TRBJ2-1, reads DTGVSQNPRHKITKRGQNVTFRCDPISEHNRLYWYRQTLGQGPEFLTYFQNEAQLEKSRLLSDRFSAERPKGSFSTLEIQRTEQGDSAMYLCASSSGQNNEQFFGPGTRLTVL.

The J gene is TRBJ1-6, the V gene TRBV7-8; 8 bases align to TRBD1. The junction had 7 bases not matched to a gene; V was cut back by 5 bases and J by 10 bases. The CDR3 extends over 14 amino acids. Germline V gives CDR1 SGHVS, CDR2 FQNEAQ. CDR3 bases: TGTGCCAGCAGCCTTGACAGGGGTGGCTCACCCCTCCACTTT. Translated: CASSLDRGGSPLHF.

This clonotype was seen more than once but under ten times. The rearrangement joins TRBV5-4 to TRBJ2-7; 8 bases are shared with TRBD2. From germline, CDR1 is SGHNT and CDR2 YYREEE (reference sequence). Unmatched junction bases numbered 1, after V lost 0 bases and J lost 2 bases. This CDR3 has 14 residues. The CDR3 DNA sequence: TGTGCCAGCAGCTTGGGAGCGGGGGCCTACGAGCAGTACTTC. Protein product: CASSLGAGAYEQYF.

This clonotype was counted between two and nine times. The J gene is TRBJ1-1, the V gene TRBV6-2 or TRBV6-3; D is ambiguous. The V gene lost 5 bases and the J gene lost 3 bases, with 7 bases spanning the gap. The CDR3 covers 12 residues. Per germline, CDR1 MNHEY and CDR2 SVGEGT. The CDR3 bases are TGTGCCAGCAGTCCACCCTACACTGAAGCTTTCTTT. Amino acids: CASSPPYTEAFF.

The CDR3 reads CAWSAPTDIYEQYF. In nucleotides, the CDR3 is TGTGCCTGGAGCGCGCCCACGGATATCTACGAGCAGTACTTC. The V and J genes are TRBV30 and TRBJ2-7; unclear D gene. V lost 3 bases and J 3 bases, leaving 15 bases between the germline ends. The CDR3 covers 14 residues. The germline gives CDR1 GTSNPN, CDR2 SVGIG (reference sequence).

CDR3 residues: CASGEVSNQPQHF. Written as DNA, the CDR3 is TGTGCCAGCGGGGAGGTGAGCAATCAGCCCCAGCATTTT. The chain has TRBV6-2 or TRBV6-3 and TRBJ1-5; D not resolved. Per germline, CDR1 MNHEY and CDR2 SVGEGT. This CDR3 is built from 13 residues. With 8 bases removed from V and 1 base from J, the gap between germline ends came to 9 bases.

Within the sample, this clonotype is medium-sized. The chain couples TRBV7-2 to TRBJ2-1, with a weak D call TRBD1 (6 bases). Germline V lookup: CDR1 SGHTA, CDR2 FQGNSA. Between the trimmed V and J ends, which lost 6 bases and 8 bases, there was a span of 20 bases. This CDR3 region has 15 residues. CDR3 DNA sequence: TGTGCCAGCAGAGATATCGGGACATTCGGCGATGAGCAGTTCTTC. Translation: CASRDIGTFGDEQFF.

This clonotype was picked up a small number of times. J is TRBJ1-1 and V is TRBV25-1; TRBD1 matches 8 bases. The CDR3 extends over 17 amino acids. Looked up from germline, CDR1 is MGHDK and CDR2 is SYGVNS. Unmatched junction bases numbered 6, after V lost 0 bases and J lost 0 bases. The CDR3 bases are TGTGCCAGCAGTGAATATGCGACAGGGGCCCTGAACACTGAAGCTTTCTTT. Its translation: CASSEYATGALNTEAFF.

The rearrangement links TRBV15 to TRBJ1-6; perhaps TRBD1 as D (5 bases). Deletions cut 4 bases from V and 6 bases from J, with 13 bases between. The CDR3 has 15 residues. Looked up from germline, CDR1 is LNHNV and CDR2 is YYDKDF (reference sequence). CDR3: CATSTPTEPNSPLHF. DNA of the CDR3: TGTGCCACCAGCACCCCGACAGAGCCTAATTCACCCCTCCACTTT.

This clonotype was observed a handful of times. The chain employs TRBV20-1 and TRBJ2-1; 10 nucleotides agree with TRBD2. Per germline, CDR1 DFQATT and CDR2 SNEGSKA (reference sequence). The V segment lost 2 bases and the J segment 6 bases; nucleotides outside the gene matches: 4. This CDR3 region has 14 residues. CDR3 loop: CSARSGREFNEQFF. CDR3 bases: TGCAGTGCTAGAAGCGGGAGGGAATTCAATGAGCAGTTCTTC.

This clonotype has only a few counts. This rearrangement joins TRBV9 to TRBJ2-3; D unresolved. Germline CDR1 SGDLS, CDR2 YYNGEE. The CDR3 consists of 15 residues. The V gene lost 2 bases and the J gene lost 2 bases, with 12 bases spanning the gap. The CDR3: CASSVPRTPTDTQYF. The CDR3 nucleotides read TGTGCCAGCAGCGTTCCACGGACCCCCACAGATACGCAGTATTTT.

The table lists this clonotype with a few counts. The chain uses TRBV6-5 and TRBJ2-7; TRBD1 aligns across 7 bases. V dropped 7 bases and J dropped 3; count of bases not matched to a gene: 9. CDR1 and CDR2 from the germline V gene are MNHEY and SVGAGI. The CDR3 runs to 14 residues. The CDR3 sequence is CASTYNRGYYEQYF. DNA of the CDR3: TGTGCCAGCACATATAACAGGGGCTACTACGAGCAGTACTTC.

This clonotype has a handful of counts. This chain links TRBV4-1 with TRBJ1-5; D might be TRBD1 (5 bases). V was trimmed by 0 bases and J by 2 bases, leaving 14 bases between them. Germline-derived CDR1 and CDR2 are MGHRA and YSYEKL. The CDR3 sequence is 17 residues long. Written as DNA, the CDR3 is TGCGCCAGCAGCCAAGATTTTGGGACCAGGGGCAATCAGCCCCAGCATTTT. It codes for CASSQDFGTRGNQPQHF.

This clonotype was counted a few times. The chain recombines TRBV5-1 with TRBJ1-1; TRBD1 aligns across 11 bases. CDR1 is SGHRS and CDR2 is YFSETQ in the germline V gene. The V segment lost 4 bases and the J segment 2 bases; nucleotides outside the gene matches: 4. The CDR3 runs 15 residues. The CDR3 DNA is TGCGCCAGCAGCGAGGGACAGGGGGGAAACACTGAAGCTTTCTTT. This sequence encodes CASSEGQGGNTEAFF.

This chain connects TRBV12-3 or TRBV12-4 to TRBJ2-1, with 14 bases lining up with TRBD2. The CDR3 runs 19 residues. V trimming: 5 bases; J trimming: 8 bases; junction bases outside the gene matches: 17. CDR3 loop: CASSLPGLAGAGGRDEQFF. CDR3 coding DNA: TGTGCCAGCAGTCTACCGGGACTAGCGGGGGCGGGCGGGAGAGATGAGCAGTTCTTC.

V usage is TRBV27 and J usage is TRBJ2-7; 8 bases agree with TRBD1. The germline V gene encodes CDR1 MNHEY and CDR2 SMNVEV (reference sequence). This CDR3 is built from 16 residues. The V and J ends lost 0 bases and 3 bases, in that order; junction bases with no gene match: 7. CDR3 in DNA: TGTGCCAGCAGTTTATCGATAGGGACAGGCCACTACGAGCAGTACTTC. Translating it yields CASSLSIGTGHYEQYF.

CDR3 amino acids: CASSLEGRDSEQFF. CDR3 DNA: TGTGCCAGCAGCTTAGAAGGGCGGGATTCTGAGCAGTTCTTC. This rearrangement joins TRBV7-9 to TRBJ2-1; D might be TRBD2 (6 bases). The germline V and J ends were trimmed by 1 base and 9 bases, with 13 bases remaining between them. The CDR3 contains 14 residues. Germline V gene data show CDR1 as SEHNR and CDR2 as FQNEAQ (reference sequence).

The CDR3 reads CASSLLQGAETQYF. The CDR3 coding sequence is TGCGCCAGCAGCTTGTTACAGGGGGCTGAGACCCAGTACTTC. The chain uses TRBV5-1 and TRBJ2-5; 9 bases match TRBD1. The V gene's germline CDR1 is SGHRS and CDR2 YFSETQ. With V trimmed by 1 base and J by 5 bases, 3 bases remained unmatched. The CDR3 loop spans 14 amino acids.

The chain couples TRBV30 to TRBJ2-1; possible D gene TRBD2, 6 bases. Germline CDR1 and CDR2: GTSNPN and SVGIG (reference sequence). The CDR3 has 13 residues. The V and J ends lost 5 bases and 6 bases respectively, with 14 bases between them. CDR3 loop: CAWAEGTGNEQFF. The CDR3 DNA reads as TGTGCCTGGGCGGAGGGCACGGGCAATGAGCAGTTCTTC.

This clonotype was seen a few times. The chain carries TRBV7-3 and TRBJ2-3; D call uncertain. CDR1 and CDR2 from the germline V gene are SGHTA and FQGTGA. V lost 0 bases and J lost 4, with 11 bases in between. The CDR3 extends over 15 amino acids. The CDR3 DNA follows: TGTGCCAGCAGCTTAACTGATCTAAAGGCAGATACGCAGTATTTT. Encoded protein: CASSLTDLKADTQYF.

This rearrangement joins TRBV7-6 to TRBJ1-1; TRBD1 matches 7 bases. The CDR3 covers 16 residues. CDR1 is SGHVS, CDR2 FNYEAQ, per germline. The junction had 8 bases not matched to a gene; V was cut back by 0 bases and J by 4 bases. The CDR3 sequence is CASSLAGRGLRTEAFF. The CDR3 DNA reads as TGTGCCAGCAGCTTAGCGGGCAGGGGGTTACGCACTGAAGCTTTCTTT.